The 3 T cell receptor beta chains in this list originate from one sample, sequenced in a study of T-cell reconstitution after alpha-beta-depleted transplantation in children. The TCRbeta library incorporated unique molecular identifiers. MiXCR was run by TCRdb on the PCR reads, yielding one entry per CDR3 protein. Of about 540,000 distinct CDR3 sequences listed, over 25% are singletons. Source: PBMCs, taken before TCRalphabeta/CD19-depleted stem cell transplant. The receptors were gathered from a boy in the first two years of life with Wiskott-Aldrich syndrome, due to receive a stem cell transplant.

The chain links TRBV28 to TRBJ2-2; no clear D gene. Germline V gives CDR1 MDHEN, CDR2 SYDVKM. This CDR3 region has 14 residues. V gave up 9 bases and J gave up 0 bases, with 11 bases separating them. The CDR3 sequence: CASQLNTNTGELFF. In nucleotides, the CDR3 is TGTGCCAGTCAACTCAACACGAACACCGGGGAGCTGTTTTTT.

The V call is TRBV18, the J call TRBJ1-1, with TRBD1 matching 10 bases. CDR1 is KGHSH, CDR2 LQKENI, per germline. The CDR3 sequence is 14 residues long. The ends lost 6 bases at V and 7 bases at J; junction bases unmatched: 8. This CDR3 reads CASSQQTGGGEAFF. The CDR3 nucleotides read TGTGCCAGCTCCCAACAGACAGGGGGCGGTGAAGCTTTCTTT.

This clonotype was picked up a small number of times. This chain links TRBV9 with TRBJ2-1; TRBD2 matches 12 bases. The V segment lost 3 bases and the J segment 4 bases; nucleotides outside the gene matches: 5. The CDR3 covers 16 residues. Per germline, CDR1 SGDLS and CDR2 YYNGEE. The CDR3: CASSATSGRVYNEQFF. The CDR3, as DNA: TGTGCCAGCAGCGCGACTAGCGGGAGAGTATACAATGAGCAGTTCTTC.